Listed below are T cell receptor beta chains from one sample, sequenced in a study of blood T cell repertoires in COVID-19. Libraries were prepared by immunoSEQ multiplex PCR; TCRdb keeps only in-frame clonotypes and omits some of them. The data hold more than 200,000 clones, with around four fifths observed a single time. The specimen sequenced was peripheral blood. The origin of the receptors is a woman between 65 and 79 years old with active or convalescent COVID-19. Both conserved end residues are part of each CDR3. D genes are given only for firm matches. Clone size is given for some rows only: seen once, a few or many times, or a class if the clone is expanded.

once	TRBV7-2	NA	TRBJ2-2	TGTGCCAGCAGAGGGGCCCCCCAAAACACCGGGGAGCTGTTTTTT	CASRGAPQNTGELFF
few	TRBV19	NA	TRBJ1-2	TGTGCCAGTAGCCTCCGGACAGTCCTAGCTAACTATGGCTACACCTTC	CASSLRTVLANYGYTF
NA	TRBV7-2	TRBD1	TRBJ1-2	TGTGCCAGCAGCCCACAGGGGGTTTTTAACTATGGCTACACCTTC	CASSPQGVFNYGYTF
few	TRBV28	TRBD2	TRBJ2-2	TGTGCCAGCCTGACTAGCGGGACCGGGGAGCTGTTTTTT	CASLTSGTGELFF
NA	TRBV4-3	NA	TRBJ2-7	TGCGCCAGCAGCCAAGATCGGGTAGTCCACTACGAGCAGTACTTC	CASSQDRVVHYEQYF
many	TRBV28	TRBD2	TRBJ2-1	TGTGCTAGCGGGGCCCTTGGGAATGAGCAGTTCTTC	CASGALGNEQFF
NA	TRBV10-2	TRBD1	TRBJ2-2	TGCGCCAGCAGAACTACAGGGGCCGGGGAGCTGTTTTTT	CASRTTGAGELFF
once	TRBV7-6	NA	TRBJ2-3	TGTGCCAGCAGCTTAGTTTTTGCGGATACGCAGTATTTT	CASSLVFADTQYF
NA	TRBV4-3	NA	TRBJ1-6	TGCGCCAGCAGCCCTCCCGGGAGCTCCTATAATTCACCCCTCCACTTT	CASSPPGSSYNSPLHF
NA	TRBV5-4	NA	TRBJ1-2	TGTGCCAGCAGCTTGGGTGCAGGGGAACTTGGCTACACCTTC	CASSLGAGELGYTF
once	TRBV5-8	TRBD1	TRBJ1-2	TGTGCCAGCAGCCGAGACAGGGGGCCGTATGGCTACACCTTC	CASSRDRGPYGYTF
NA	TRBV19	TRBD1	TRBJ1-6	TGTGCCAGTAGTGCAGGCCGGGACAGCTCCAATTCACCCCTCCACTTT	CASSAGRDSSNSPLHF
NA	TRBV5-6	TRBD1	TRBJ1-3	TGTGCCAGCAGCTTGGTGGCGACAGGGGGTTGGAACACCATATATTTT	CASSLVATGGWNTIYF
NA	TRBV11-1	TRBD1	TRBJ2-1	TGTGCCAGCAGCTGGGACAGGGTGGTCGGTGAGCAGTTCTTC	CASSWDRVVGEQFF
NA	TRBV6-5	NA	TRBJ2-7	TGTGCCAGCAGGTACCGGGACACGGGCTACGAGCAGTACTTC	CASRYRDTGYEQYF
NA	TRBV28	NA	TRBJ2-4	TGTGCCAGCGGTCGCGACTTTCAGTACTTC	CASGRDFQYF
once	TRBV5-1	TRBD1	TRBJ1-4	TGCGCCAGCAGCCGGGGACAGCCTAATGAAAAACTGTTTTTT	CASSRGQPNEKLFF
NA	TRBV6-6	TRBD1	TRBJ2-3	TGTGCCAGCACCTCGGGGACAGGCACAGATACGCAGTATTTT	CASTSGTGTDTQYF
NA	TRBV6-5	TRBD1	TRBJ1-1	TGTGCCAGCAACCCTTCCGGGACAGTGAACACTGAAGCTTTCTTT	CASNPSGTVNTEAFF
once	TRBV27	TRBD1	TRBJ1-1	TGTGCCAGCAGCCCCGCAGGGGGCAACACTGAAGCTTTCTTT	CASSPAGGNTEAFF
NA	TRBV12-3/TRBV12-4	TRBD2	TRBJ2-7	TGTGCCAGCAGTTCGGGGGGAGACTGGGAGTACTTC	CASSSGGDWEYF
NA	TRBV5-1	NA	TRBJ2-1	TGCGCCAGCAGCTTGGACAACCCCTACAATGAGCAGTTCTTC	CASSLDNPYNEQFF
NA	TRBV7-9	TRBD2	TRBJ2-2	TGTGCCAGCCAAGGGGCTAGCGGGGCCAACACCGGGGAGCTGTTTTTT	CASQGASGANTGELFF
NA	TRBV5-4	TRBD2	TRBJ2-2	TGTGCCAGCAGCTTGGGCGGGAGTTGGGCCGGGGAGCTGTTTTTT	CASSLGGSWAGELFF
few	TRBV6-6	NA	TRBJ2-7	TGTGCCAGCAGTTACGGAGGGGTGGACTCCTACGAGCAGTACTTC	CASSYGGVDSYEQYF
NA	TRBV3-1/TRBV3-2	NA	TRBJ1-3	TGTGCCAGCAGCGGATGGGGGCTTGGAAACACCATATATTTT	CASSGWGLGNTIYF
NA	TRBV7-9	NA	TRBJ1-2	TGTGCCAGCAGCTTAGGGGAGAGATATGGCTACACCTTC	CASSLGERYGYTF
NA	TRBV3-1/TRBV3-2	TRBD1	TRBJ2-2	TGTGCCAGCAGGCCGACAGGGAGTAACACCGGGGAGCTGTTTTTT	CASRPTGSNTGELFF
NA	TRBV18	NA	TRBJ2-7	TGTGCCAGCTCACCACCGAGGGCAGGGGCCCGGGAGCAGTACTTC	CASSPPRAGAREQYF
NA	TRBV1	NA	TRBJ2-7	TGCACCAGCAGAATCGGGGGGGATACCTACGAGCAGTACTTC	CTSRIGGDTYEQYF
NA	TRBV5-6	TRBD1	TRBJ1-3	TGTGCCAGCAGCCTGGGACAGGGATACTCTGGAAACACCATATATTTT	CASSLGQGYSGNTIYF
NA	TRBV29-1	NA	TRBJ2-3	TGCAGCGGAGGTTCTACCGCAGATACGCAGTATTTT	CSGGSTADTQYF
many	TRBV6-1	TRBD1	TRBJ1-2	TGTGCCAGCAGTGAAGCCTCGGGACAGTACTATGGCTACACCTTC	CASSEASGQYYGYTF
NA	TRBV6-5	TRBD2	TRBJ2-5	TGTGCCAGCAGACTAGCGGGGGTCTCCGGGGAGACCCAGTACTTC	CASRLAGVSGETQYF
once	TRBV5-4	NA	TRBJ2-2	TGTGCCAGCAGCTTGGGGGGAGCGAACACCGGGGAGCTGTTTTTT	CASSLGGANTGELFF
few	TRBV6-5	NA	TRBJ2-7	TGTGCCAGCAGTTACACAGGGGCGGGGGAGCAGTACTTC	CASSYTGAGEQYF
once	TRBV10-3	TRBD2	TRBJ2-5	TGTGCCATCAGCCGGCGGGAGGAAGAGACCCAGTACTTC	CAISRREEETQYF
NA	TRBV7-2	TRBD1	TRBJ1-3	TGTGCCAGCAGTTCGCAGGGGGCGAGGGGAAACACCATATATTTT	CASSSQGARGNTIYF
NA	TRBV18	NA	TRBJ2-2	TGTGCCAGCTCACCACCGGCCTGGGGGCGCGCGAACACCGGGGAGCTGTTTTTT	CASSPPAWGRANTGELFF
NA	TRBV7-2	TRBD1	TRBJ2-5	TGTGCCAGCAGTCGGGACAGCCAAGAGACCCAGTACTTC	CASSRDSQETQYF
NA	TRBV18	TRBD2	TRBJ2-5	TGTGCCAGCTCACCAGCAAGCGGGAGGGCCGTGGAGACCCAGTACTTC	CASSPASGRAVETQYF
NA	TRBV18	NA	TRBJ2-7	TGTGCCAGCTCACCCAGGGGAGACGAGCAGTACTTC	CASSPRGDEQYF
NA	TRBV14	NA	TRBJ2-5	TGTGCCAGCAGCCCCCATTTTCGGCAGGGTTGGGAGACCCAGTACTTC	CASSPHFRQGWETQYF
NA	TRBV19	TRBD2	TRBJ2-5	TGTGCCAGTAGTATACGACTAGCGGGAGCCCAGACCCAGTACTTC	CASSIRLAGAQTQYF
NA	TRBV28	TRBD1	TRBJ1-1	TGTGCCAGCAGTACAGACAGGGTATCAACTTTCTTT	CASSTDRVSTFF
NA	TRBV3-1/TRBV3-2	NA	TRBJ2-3	TGTGCCAGCAGCTACAGGGATGCAGATACGCAGTATTTT	CASSYRDADTQYF
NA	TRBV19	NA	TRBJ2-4	TGTGCCAGTAGTATCGCCAGGGGTGGGACCAAAAACATTCAGTACTTC	CASSIARGGTKNIQYF
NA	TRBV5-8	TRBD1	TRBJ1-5	TGTGCCAGCAGCATCGGGACAGGAGTTCAGCTCCAGCATTTT	CASSIGTGVQLQHF
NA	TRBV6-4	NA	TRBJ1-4	TGTGCCAGCAGTGTCGCAACTAATGAAAAACTGTTTTTT	CASSVATNEKLFF
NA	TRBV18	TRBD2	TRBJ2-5	TGTGCCAGCTCACCACCGGCGGGAGGTCTACAAGAGACCCAGTACTTC	CASSPPAGGLQETQYF
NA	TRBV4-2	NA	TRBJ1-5	TGTGCCAGCAGCCAAGAGGCACAGGGATTCAATCAGCCCCAGCATTTT	CASSQEAQGFNQPQHF
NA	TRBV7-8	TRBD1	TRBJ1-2	TGTGCCAGCAGCTCCGCCGGGACAGGGAGTGGCTTCTATGGCTACACCTTC	CASSSAGTGSGFYGYTF
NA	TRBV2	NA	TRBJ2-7	TGTGCCAGCACCGAGAGGTATCCGGTCCAGCCAAACTTC	CASTERYPVQPNF
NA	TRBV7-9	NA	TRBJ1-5	TGTGCCAGCAGCTTGACGGAGCAGCCCCAGCATTTT	CASSLTEQPQHF
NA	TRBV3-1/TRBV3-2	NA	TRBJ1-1	TGTGCCAGCAGTACCCTCGACGGGGGCACTGAAGCTTTCTTT	CASSTLDGGTEAFF